This record concerns one T cell receptor (beta chain) sequence. Methods used by the authors: How many nucleated cells were present was estimated from reference gene primer amplification. Here immunoSEQ multiplex PCR was the method, and the copy in TCRdb shows in-frame clones only, minus some. Clonal size and the V and J genes are those of that table, whereas D and trimming came from the DNA. The data contain about 180,000 clones, 85% to 95% of them singletons. These data are taken from a study of blood T cell repertoires in COVID-19. The TCR comes from a man aged 45-65 years with acute or convalescent COVID-19. Sequencing input: peripheral blood.

This CDR3 is CASSEQGGQPQHF. The DNA for the CDR3 is TGTGCCAGCAGTGAACAGGGAGGGCAGCCCCAGCATTTT. The V gene is TRBV6-4, the J gene TRBJ1-5; perhaps TRBD1 as D (6 bases). The CDR3 has 13 amino acids. V shed 3 bases and J shed 7 bases, with 10 bases lying between them. Looked up from germline, CDR1 is MRHNA and CDR2 is SNTAGT.